The sequence of this T cell receptor (beta chain) was determined in a study of T cells in localized non-small cell lung cancer. Study results and limitations: Adjacent uninvolved lung tissue had the highest T cell clonality, exceeding tumor. A median of roughly 55 of the top 100 tumor clones appeared in adjacent lung, which was paired and uninvolved. Sequencing was restricted to one tumor region; therefore, heterogeneity remains possible. Those with higher blood T cell density had longer overall survival.

A remark on this clone: Its cognate antigen is unknown.

The table came from immunoSEQ multiplex PCR; TCRdb's copy has only in-frame clones and leaves some out. The repertoire holds roughly 76,000 clones, with over 60% as singletons. The source of this sequence is a man aged 35 to 69 with stage II squamous cell lung carcinoma. The sequencing used PBMCs, collected before any cancer treatment.

The CDR3 DNA follows: TGTGCCAGCCGTAAGTGGGACCAGGCCGATTCACCCCTCCACTTT. It specifies CASRKWDQADSPLHF. The genes are TRBV18 and TRBJ1-6; a possible D gene is TRBD1 (5 bases). Trimming removed 8 bases from V and 8 bases from J, with 19 bases in between. Germline CDR1 and CDR2: KGHSH and LQKENI. The CDR3 is 15 amino acids.